The TCR beta chain under discussion was sequenced for a study of human thymus T cells (TCRdb year 2020). Regarding the research as a whole: The study used roughly 8 infant thymus samples plus four related peripheral blood samples to characterize TCR alpha and beta repertoires. Donor ages ranged from about 6 to 244 days, and the cohort comprised 5 to 7 male and a couple of female infants.

Thymus tissue was obtained as surgical resects removed during corrective cardiac surgery. Donors were immunologically healthy infants undergoing open corrective cardiac surgery for congenital heart defects in Finland. After being mechanically released from the tissue, thymocytes were kept at -70 degrees C in pellets of 10-30 million cells. Genomic DNA was extracted from frozen cell pellets with a QIAsymphony instrument. The immunoSEQ multiplex PCR assay was used to amplify the TCRB and TCRAD loci from a standardized quantity of quality-controlled genomic DNA. The amplicons spanned the V(D)J region and were long enough to cover the CDR3 and allow V and J genes to be identified. Amplicon sequencing was performed on an Illumina platform through the commercial immunoSEQ service. Per the authors' processing: Corrections for primer bias and sequencing errors followed previously described methods, while TCRAD and TCRB definitions were based on the IMGT database. Repertoires were analysed with immunoSEQ Analyzer 3.0 and VDJTools, covering basic statistics, V/J segment usage, diversity estimates, rarefaction and pairwise overlap. Chao1, ChaoE, Efron-Thisted, Shannon and inverse Simpson indices were used to estimate diversity, which was also estimated on datasets down-sampled to the smallest sample. For repertoire overlap, CDR3 nucleotide sequence, V gene and J gene had to match strictly, and clustering was done by Jaccard-based multidimensional scaling. TCRdb retrieved this table from immuneACCESS and kept in-frame rearrangements only. Not all clones are present; in checked studies, unresolved V genes account for under half, and no reason is known for the remainder. V, J and clone size reflect that table, while D and trimming were determined from the DNA. A total of about 78,000 clones appear in this sample, about 96% of them only once. The ten biggest clones cover just over 0.03% of the sample.

Summary of the overall study and its limitations: According to the related research, thymic TCR repertoires were highly overlapping among unrelated individuals. Biased V and J gene segment usage appeared to be present in both thymic and peripheral blood repertoires. On average, thymus samples yielded 650,000 to 1,000,000 unique TCRB clonotypes, whereas blood samples yielded 75,000 to 95,000.

With regard to this clone: What antigen it recognizes has not been identified. No base quality information exists; no much larger clone differs at one position.

The TCR originated in a boy under three years old with a congenital heart defect but otherwise immunologically healthy. The specimen was thymus tissue.

The CDR3 region: CASSSRYLSYEQYF. The DNA sequence is as follows: TGTGCCAGCAGTTCCCGGTACCTCTCCTACGAGCAGTACTTC. The sequence links TRBV6-5 to TRBJ2-7, with no confidently assigned D gene. Relative to germline, V is 4 bases shorter and J is 0 bases shorter, with 10 bases between their ends. Looking up the germline V gene yields CDR1 MNHEY and CDR2 SVGAGI. Taken from cysteine to phenylalanine, the CDR3 has 14 residues. The retained sequence is limited to the CDR3, 42 bases, with the frame set at the first base.